This T cell receptor beta chain was documented in a study of blood T cell repertoires in COVID-19 (dated by TCRdb to 2020 to 2021). For the study in its entirety: Samples from collaborators originated in the United States, Italy and Spain and spanned both the acute and convalescent phases of COVID-19. The prospective study material was composed of cDNA or gDNA derived from T cells, B-cell-depleted T cells, or PBMCs. Subjects who had been exposed to COVID-19, were actively infected with it, or had recovered from it provided the deeply sampled blood TCRbeta repertoires that made up the dataset. A freely available public database, intended as a resource for researchers studying the immune response to SARS-CoV-2, is where the repertoires were released. The samples were drawn from two sources: the first 160 participants of the ongoing ImmuneRACE study, and some 1,300 subjects contributed by 6 global collaborators. Nearly every sample came with metadata listing a de-identified subject ID, COVID-19 status, age in years and sex. Where available, HLA class I and class II types were obtained from metadata supplied by the sample provider rather than from assay-based typing. Study-wide conclusions, independent of this receptor: Clinical and demographic metadata were provided uncurated, with the amount varying by source and participant.

TCRbeta CDR3 regions were amplified from genomic DNA using the immunoSEQ Assay, a bias-controlled multiplex PCR. Turning to the authors' computational methods: Nucleated cell counts per sample were estimated from amplification of reference gene primers within the assay. Sequence reads were collapsed and filtered to measure the absolute abundance of every unique TCRbeta CDR3 rearrangement. For each sample, productive Simpson clonality was calculated as the square root of Simpson's diversity index over productive rearrangements. Held by TCRdb, this immuneACCESS table contains in-frame sequences only and omits some clones. Under half of the omission traces to an unresolved V gene where checked; the cause of the rest is unknown. The V and J calls and clone size come from that table; D and trimming were worked out from the DNA. In all, the sample holds nearly 55,000 clones, and 60% to 85% of those were seen once. Clones ranked in the top ten supply under 15% of the sample.

To note about this clone: Its antigen target is currently unknown. The record has no base qualities; no much larger clone is one base away.

Collaborating institutions collected whole blood in K2EDTA tubes following their own protocols. For TCRbeta analysis, collaborators shipped samples in one of three forms: frozen whole blood, isolated PBMCs, or DNA extracted from either of those sample types. Per the germline V gene, MGHRA is the CDR1 and YSYEKL is the CDR2. V loses 4 bases of germline sequence and J loses 2 bases, and the interval between the two ends is 12 bases. There are 14 amino acids in the CDR3, from cysteine to phenylalanine inclusive. The sequence is cut down to CDR3 DNA, 42 bases in frame from base 1. In this chain, TRBV4-1 is recombined with TRBJ2-7, with no reliable assignment of the D segment. The TCR was taken from a human donor with active or convalescent COVID-19. The donor label of this sample is uncertain. The specimen was peripheral blood. Here the CDR3 is given as CASSPGVLTYEQYF. The sequenced DNA: TGCGCCAGCAGCCCCGGAGTACTCACCTACGAGCAGTACTTC.